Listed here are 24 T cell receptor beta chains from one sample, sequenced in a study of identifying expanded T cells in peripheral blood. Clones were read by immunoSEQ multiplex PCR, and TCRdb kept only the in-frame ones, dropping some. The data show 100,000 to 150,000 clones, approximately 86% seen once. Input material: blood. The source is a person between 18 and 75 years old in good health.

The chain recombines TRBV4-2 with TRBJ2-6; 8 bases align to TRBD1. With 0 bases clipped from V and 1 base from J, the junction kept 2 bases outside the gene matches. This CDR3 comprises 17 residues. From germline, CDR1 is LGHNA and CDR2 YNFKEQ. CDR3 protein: CASSQEWTGSGANVLTF. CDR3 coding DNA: TGTGCCAGCAGCCAAGAGTGGACAGGGTCTGGGGCCAACGTCCTGACTTTC.

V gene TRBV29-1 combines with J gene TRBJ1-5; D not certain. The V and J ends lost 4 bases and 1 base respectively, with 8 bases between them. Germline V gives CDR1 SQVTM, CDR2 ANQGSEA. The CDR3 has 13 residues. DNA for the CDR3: TGCAGCGTTGGACATTCAAGCAATCAGCCCCAGCATTTT. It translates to CSVGHSSNQPQHF.

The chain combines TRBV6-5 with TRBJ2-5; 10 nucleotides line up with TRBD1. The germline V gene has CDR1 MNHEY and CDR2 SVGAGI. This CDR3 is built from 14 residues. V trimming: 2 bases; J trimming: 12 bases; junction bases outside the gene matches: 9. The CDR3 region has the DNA TGTGCCAGCAGTTACCTCCCATTGGGGACAGGGGAGTACTTC. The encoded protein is CASSYLPLGTGEYF.

The CDR3 is CASSLERGGYNEQFF. The DNA for the CDR3 is TGTGCCAGCAGCTTAGAGCGGGGGGGCTACAATGAGCAGTTCTTC. The chain couples TRBV7-2 to TRBJ2-1; 10 nucleotides agree with TRBD2. The CDR3 runs to 15 residues. The junction had 0 bases not matched to a gene; V was cut back by 1 base and J by 3 bases. Looked up from germline, CDR1 is SGHTA and CDR2 is FQGNSA. Looking up the rest from reference TRBV7-2 and TRBJ2-1 gives the full variable domain: GAGVSQSPSNKVTEKGKDVELRCDPISGHTALYWYRQSLGQGLEFLIYFQGNSAPDKSGLPSDRFSAERTGGSVSTLTIQRTQQEDSAVYLCASSLERGGYNEQFFGPGTRLTVL.

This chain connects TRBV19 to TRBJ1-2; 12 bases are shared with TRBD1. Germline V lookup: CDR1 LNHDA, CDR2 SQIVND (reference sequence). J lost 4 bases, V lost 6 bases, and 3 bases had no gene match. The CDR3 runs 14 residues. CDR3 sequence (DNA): TGTGCCAGTAGCCCGGGACAGGGGGCCTATGGCTACACCTTC. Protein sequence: CASSPGQGAYGYTF. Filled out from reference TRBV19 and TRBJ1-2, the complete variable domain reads DGGITQSPKYLFRKEGQNVTLSCEQNLNHDAMYWYRQDPGQGLRLIYYSQIVNDFQKGDIAEGYSVSREKKESFPLTVTSAQKNPTAFYLCASSPGQGAYGYTFGSGTRLTVV.

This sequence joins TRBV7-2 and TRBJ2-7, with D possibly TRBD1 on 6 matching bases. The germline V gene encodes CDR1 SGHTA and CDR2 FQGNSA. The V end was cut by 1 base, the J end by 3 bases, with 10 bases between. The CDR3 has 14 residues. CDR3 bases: TGTGCCAGCAGCTTAGAGGGCAGGGGCTACGAGCAGTACTTC. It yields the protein CASSLEGRGYEQYF.

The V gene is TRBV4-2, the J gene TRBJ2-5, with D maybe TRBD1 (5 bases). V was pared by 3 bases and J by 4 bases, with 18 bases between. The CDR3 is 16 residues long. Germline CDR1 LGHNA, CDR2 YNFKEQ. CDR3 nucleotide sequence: TGTGCCAGCAGCCAGGACATAGGTGGACCCGGAGAGACCCAGTACTTC. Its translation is CASSQDIGGPGETQYF.

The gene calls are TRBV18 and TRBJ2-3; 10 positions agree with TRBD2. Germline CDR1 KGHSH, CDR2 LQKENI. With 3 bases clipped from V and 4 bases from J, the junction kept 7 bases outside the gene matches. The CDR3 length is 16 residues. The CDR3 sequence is CASSPNLAGASDTQYF. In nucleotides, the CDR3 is TGTGCCAGCTCACCCAATCTAGCGGGAGCGTCAGATACGCAGTATTTT. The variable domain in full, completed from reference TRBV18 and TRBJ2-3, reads NAGVMQNPRHLVRRRGQEARLRCSPMKGHSHVYWYRQLPEEGLKFMVYLQKENIIDESGMPKERFSAEFPKEGPSILRIQQVVRGDSAAYFCASSPNLAGASDTQYFGPGTRLTVL.

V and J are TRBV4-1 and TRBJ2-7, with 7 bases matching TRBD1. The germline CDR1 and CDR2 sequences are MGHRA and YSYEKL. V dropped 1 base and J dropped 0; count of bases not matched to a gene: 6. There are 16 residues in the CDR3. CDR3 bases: TGCGCCAGCAGCCAAGCCCCGGGACAGATCTCCTACGAGCAGTACTTC. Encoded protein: CASSQAPGQISYEQYF.

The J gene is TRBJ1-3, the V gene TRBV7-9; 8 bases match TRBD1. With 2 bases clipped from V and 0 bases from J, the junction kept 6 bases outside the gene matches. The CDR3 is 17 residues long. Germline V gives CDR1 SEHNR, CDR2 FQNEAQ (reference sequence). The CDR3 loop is CASSLSAGGRSGNTIYF. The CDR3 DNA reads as TGTGCCAGCAGCTTATCCGCAGGGGGCCGCTCTGGAAACACCATATATTTT.

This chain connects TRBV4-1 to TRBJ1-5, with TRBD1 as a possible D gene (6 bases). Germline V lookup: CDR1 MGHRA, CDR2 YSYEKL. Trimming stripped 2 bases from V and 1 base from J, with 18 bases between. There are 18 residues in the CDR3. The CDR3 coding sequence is TGCGCCAGCAGCCAATCCCGCGGGGGCGGGACGAGCAATCAGCCCCAGCATTTT. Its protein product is CASSQSRGGGTSNQPQHF.

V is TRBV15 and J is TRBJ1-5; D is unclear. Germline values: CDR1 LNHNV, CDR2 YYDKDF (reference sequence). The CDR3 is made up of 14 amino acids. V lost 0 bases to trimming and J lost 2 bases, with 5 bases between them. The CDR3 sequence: CATSRDNGNQPQHF. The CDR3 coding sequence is TGTGCCACCAGCAGAGATAATGGCAATCAGCCCCAGCATTTT.

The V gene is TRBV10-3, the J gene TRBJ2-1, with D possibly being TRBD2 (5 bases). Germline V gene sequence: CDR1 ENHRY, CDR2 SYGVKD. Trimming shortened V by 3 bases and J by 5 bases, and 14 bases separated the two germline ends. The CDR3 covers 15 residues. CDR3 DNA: TGTGCCATCAGTGACGGGGTGTCGCCCAACAATGAGCAGTTCTTC. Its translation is CAISDGVSPNNEQFF.

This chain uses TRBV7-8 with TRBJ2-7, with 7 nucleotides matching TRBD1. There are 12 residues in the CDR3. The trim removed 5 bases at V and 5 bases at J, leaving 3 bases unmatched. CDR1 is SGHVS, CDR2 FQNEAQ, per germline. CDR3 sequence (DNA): TGTGCCAGCAGCGTAGACAGGGACGAGCAGTACTTC. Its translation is CASSVDRDEQYF.

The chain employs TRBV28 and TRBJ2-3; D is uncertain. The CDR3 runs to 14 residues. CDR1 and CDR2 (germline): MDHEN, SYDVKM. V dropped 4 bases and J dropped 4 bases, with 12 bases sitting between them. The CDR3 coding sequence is TGTGCCAGCAGTTCGATCATCAAGGCAGATACGCAGTATTTT. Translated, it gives CASSSIIKADTQYF.

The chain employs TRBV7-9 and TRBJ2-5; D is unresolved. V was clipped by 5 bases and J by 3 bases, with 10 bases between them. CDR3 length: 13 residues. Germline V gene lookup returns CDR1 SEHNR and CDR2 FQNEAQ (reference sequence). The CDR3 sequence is CASSPQVKETQYF. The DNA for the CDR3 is TGTGCCAGCAGCCCGCAGGTGAAAGAGACCCAGTACTTC.

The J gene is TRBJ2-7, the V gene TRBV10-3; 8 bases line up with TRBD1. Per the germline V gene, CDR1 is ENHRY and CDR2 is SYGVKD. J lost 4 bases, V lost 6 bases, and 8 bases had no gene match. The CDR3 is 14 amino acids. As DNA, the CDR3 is TGTGCCATCAGCGCACAGGGGGTCCCTTACGAGCAGTACTTC. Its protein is CAISAQGVPYEQYF.

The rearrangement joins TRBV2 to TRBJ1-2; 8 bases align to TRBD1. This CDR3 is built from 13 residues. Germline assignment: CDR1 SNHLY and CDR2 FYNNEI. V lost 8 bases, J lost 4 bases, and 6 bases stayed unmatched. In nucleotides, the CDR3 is TGTGCCAGCGTCCAGGACAGGGTCTATGGCTACACCTTC. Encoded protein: CASVQDRVYGYTF.

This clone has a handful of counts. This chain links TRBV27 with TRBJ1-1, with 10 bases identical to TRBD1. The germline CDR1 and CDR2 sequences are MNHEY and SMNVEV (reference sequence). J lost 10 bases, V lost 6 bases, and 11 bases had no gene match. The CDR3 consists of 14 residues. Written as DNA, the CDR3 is TGTGCCAGCAGCTCCGGGACAGGGGTCACGGGAGCTTTCTTT. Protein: CASSSGTGVTGAFF.

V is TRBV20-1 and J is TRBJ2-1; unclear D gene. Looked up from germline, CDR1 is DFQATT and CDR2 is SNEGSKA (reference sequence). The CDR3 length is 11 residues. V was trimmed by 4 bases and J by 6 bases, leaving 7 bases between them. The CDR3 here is CSATRANEQFF. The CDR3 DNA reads TGCAGTGCTACTAGGGCCAATGAGCAGTTCTTC.

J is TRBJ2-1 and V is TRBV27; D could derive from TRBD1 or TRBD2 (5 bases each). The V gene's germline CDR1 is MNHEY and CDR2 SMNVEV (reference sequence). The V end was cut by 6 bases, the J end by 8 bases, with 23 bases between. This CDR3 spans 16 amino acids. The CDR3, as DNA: TGTGCCAGCAGAATCCGGGACCCGAGGGCGTCGGATGAGCAGTTCTTC. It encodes CASRIRDPRASDEQFF.

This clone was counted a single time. In DNA form, the CDR3 reads TGTGCCAGCAGCTTAGGGGACAGGGGCTATGGCTACACCTTC. Translation: CASSLGDRGYGYTF. The chain couples TRBV7-8 to TRBJ1-2, with 10 bases fitting TRBD1. There are 14 residues in the CDR3. Trimming removed 1 base from V and 4 bases from J; junction bases left unmatched: 0. CDR1 and CDR2 (germline): SGHVS, FQNEAQ.

CDR3: CASSSGRVATQYF. In DNA, the CDR3 is TGTGCCAGCAGCTCAGGGAGAGTAGCGACCCAGTACTTC. The J gene is TRBJ2-5, the V gene TRBV7-6; tentatively, D is TRBD1 or TRBD2 (5 bases each). Trimming left V 4 bases short and J 7 bases short, with 13 bases between. CDR1 SGHVS and CDR2 FNYEAQ come from the germline V gene. The CDR3 sequence is 13 residues long.

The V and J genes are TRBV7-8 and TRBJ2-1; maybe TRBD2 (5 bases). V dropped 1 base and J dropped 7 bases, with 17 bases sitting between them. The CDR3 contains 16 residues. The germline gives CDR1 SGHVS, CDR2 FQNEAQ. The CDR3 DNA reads TGTGCCAGCAGCTTAGGCCTGACTACCGCTATGAATGAGCAGTTCTTC. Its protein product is CASSLGLTTAMNEQFF.